This T cell receptor beta chain emerged from a study of blood T cell repertoires in COVID-19. The wider study: Researchers got acute and convalescent COVID-19 samples from the United States, Italy and Spain. T cells, B-cell-depleted T cells, or PBMCs provided the cDNA or gDNA that served as material.

As processed by the authors: Counts of nucleated cells, estimated from reference gene primer amplification, were obtained. Here immunoSEQ multiplex PCR was the method, and the copy in TCRdb shows in-frame clones only, minus some. The DNA was the basis for D and trimming; V, J and clone size are from that table. The table records some 180,000 clones, 85% to 90% of them present only once. The table lists this clone with a count of one. The same CDR3 arises from other DNA sequences in this sample as well. V lost 0 bases and J 2 bases, leaving 9 bases between the germline ends. There are 15 residues in the CDR3. Germline V gives CDR1 SGHTA, CDR2 FQGNSA.

Sequenced sample: peripheral blood. The origin of this receptor is a man over 45 with acute or convalescent COVID-19. The V and J genes are TRBV7-2 and TRBJ2-3, with a tentative D call TRBD1 (6 bases). This chain's CDR3 is CASSLAGGNTDTQYF. Written as DNA, the CDR3 is TGTGCCAGCAGCTTAGCTGGGGGCAACACAGATACGCAGTATTTT.